The 12 T cell receptor beta chains given below trace back to one sample, sequenced in a study of beta chain features in type 1 diabetes. The study, taken as a whole, reports: Shortening that was moderate but significant affected the TCRB CDR3s of Type 1 diabetes patients in all four CD4+ subsets.

All of the isolated RNA was reverse transcribed, so expressed TCRB transcripts were sequenced. Here immunoSEQ multiplex PCR was the method, and the copy in TCRdb shows in-frame clones only, minus some. The sample gives roughly 330,000 clones, roughly 13% of which show up once; roughly 0.015% is in the top ten. The antigens of these receptors remain unknown. The sample taken for sequencing was naive CD4+ T cells from blood. The source is a woman under 30 with type 1 diabetes.

The chain couples TRBV5-4 to TRBJ2-7, with D possibly matching TRBD2 (5 bases). Trimming took 0 bases from V and 3 from J, leaving 10 bases between them. The CDR3 consists of 14 residues. Per germline, CDR1 SGHNT and CDR2 YYREEE (reference sequence). CDR3: CASSLAGKNYEQYF. The DNA for the CDR3 is TGTGCCAGCAGCTTGGCCGGGAAGAACTACGAGCAGTACTTC.

This clone was seen a few times. The V gene is TRBV27, the J gene TRBJ2-1, with 11 positions matching TRBD1. The ends lost 5 bases at V and 6 bases at J; junction bases unmatched: 6. This CDR3 has 15 residues. Germline V gives CDR1 MNHEY, CDR2 SMNVEV (reference sequence). The DNA of the CDR3 is TGTGCCAGCAGTCTGGGGACAGGGGGATTCAATGAGCAGTTCTTC. Its translation: CASSLGTGGFNEQFF.

V is TRBV29-1 and J is TRBJ2-7, with a weak D call TRBD2 (5 bases). The germline gives CDR1 SQVTM, CDR2 ANQGSEA. The CDR3 covers 12 residues. Trimming removed 5 bases at V and 3 bases at J, with 11 bases between. CDR3 amino acids: CSVRGPYYEQYF. The CDR3 DNA reads as TGCAGCGTTAGAGGGCCCTACTACGAGCAGTACTTC.

Regarding this clone: The identical CDR3 is also encoded by other nucleotide sequences in the sample. This sequence joins TRBV28 and TRBJ2-7; 9 bases align to TRBD1. Germline values: CDR1 MDHEN, CDR2 SYDVKM. This CDR3 has 14 residues. The J segment lost 3 bases and the V segment lost 6 bases, leaving 6 bases of the junction unmatched. As DNA, the CDR3 is TGTGCCAGCAGGCCTCCGGGACAGGGCTACGAGCAGTACTTC. Protein product: CASRPPGQGYEQYF.

This clone has only a few counts. The chain has TRBV2 and TRBJ2-6, with 8 nucleotides matching TRBD1. The trim removed 4 bases at V and 2 bases at J, leaving 10 bases unmatched. This CDR3 is built from 18 residues. The germline V gene encodes CDR1 SNHLY and CDR2 FYNNEI. CDR3 protein: CASSALTGAQTGANVLTF. In DNA, the CDR3 is TGTGCCAGCAGTGCCTTGACAGGGGCCCAGACTGGGGCCAACGTCCTGACTTTC.

The chain uses TRBV28 and TRBJ2-7, with 12 bases identical to TRBD1. Germline trimming cut 6 bases from V and 4 bases from J; bases unmatched to any gene: 4. CDR3 length: 14 amino acids. Germline V gives CDR1 MDHEN, CDR2 SYDVKM. The CDR3 region has the DNA TGTGCCAGCAGCGAGGGACAGGGGGCTTACGAGCAGTACTTC. Its protein is CASSEGQGAYEQYF.

This clone was found a few times. The chain carries TRBV23-1 and TRBJ1-5; TRBD1 might be the D (6 bases). TRBV23-1 is labeled an ORF, and its function is uncertain. V lost 6 bases and J 0 bases, leaving 15 bases between the germline ends. The CDR3 is 16 amino acids. The CDR3 coding sequence is TGCGCCAGCAGCCAAAAGCGAGGGGGTAGCAATCAGCCCCAGCATTTT. Its translation: CASSQKRGGSNQPQHF.

This clone was seen more than once but under ten times. The chain combines TRBV27 with TRBJ1-5; possible D gene TRBD1, 5 bases. The V gene's germline CDR1 is MNHEY and CDR2 SMNVEV (reference sequence). The length of the CDR3 is 12 residues. V dropped 4 bases and J dropped 6 bases, with 7 bases sitting between them. Here the CDR3 DNA reads TGTGCCAGCAGTTCGGGGGGTCAGCCCCAGCATTTT. It specifies CASSSGGQPQHF.

This clone was detected a few times. The gene calls are TRBV30 and TRBJ1-5; D gene ambiguous. Trimming removed 0 bases at V and 6 bases at J, with 12 bases between. CDR1 and CDR2 (germline): GTSNPN, SVGIG (reference sequence). There are 14 residues in the CDR3. The CDR3 nucleotides read TGTGCCTGGAGTGTACGGGGAGGGTCTCAGCCCCAGCATTTT. This codes for CAWSVRGGSQPQHF.

The genes are TRBV5-6 and TRBJ2-7; the D gene is possibly TRBD2 (5 bases). Trimming stripped 0 bases from V and 3 bases from J, with 10 bases between. Germline values: CDR1 SGHDT, CDR2 YYEEEE. This CDR3 region has 14 residues. The CDR3 here is CASSLGGRDYEQYV. The CDR3 region has the DNA TGTGCCAGCAGCTTGGGAGGACGGGACTACGAGCAGTACGTC.

This clone showed up just once. J is TRBJ2-7 and V is TRBV27; 12 bases fit TRBD2. The ends lost 5 bases at V and 4 bases at J; junction bases unmatched: 9. Germline CDR1 MNHEY, CDR2 SMNVEV (reference sequence). There are 16 residues in the CDR3. The CDR3 nucleotides are TGTGCCAGCAGTCCCAGTCTAGCGGGAGGGTGGTACGAGCAGTACTTC. Translating gives CASSPSLAGGWYEQYF.

This clone has just a few counts. For the CDR3, the DNA is TGTGCCTGGAGGGTAACGGGGGGGGAGACCCAGTACTTC. Translated: CAWRVTGGETQYF. The chain uses TRBV30 and TRBJ2-5, with TRBD2 identical over 8 bases. The V segment lost 3 bases and the J segment 5 bases; nucleotides outside the gene matches: 5. The CDR3 covers 13 residues. The germline V gene has CDR1 GTSNPN and CDR2 SVGIG (reference sequence).